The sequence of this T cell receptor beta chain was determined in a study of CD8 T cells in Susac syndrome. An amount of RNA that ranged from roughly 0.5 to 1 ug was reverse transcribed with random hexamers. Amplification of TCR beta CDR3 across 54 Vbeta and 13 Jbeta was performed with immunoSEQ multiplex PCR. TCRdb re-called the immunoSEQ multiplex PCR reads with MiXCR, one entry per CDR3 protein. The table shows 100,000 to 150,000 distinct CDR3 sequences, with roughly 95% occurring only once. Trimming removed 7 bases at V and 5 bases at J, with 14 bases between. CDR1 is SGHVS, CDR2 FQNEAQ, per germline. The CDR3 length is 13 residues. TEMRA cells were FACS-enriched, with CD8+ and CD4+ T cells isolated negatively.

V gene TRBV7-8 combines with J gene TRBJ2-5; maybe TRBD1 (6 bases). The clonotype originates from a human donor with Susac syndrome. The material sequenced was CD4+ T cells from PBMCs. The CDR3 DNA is TGTGCCAGCAACCTTCAGGGGAGTGAGACCCAGTACTTC. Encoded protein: CASNLQGSETQYF.